These T cell receptor beta chains were read from a single sample in a study of T cell changes during pregnancy in multiple sclerosis. Profiling relied on immunoSEQ multiplex PCR, and the TCRdb table lists in-frame clones only, not all of them. The sample holds some 80,000 clones, around 92% seen once. The starting material was peripheral blood, obtained in the first trimester of pregnancy. These receptors originate from a female donor in good health, enrolled as a control in a pregnancy study. Each CDR3 is given with its conserved first and last residue. Each record gives: CDR3 protein, CDR3 DNA, V gene, D gene, J gene, clone size. A D gene is named only where the DNA matches it firmly. Rows may omit the clone size; those that give it use once, few, many or a size class.

CDR3 protein: CASRQTGMTSEQYF; CDR3 DNA: TGTGCCAGCAGACAGACAGGGATGACATCCGAGCAGTACTTC; V gene: TRBV25-1; D gene: TRBD1; J gene: TRBJ2-7; clone size: .
CDR3 protein: CASSPSTVVGGAGNTIYF; CDR3 DNA: TGTGCCAGCTCACCAAGTACCGTCGTCGGCGGGGCTGGAAACACCATATATTTT; V gene: TRBV18; D gene: .; J gene: TRBJ1-3; clone size: few
CDR3 protein: CASSPDSPQPQHF; CDR3 DNA: TGTGCCAGCAGTCCGGACAGTCCGCAGCCCCAGCATTTT; V gene: TRBV28; D gene: .; J gene: TRBJ1-5; clone size: .
CDR3 protein: CASSLRTGSGELFF; CDR3 DNA: TGTGCCAGCTCCTTGAGGACAGGGAGCGGGGAGCTGTTTTTT; V gene: TRBV6-6; D gene: TRBD1; J gene: TRBJ2-2; clone size: .
CDR3 protein: CASSLHLQGTNYGYTF; CDR3 DNA: TGTGCCAGCAGCCTGCACCTCCAGGGAACTAACTATGGCTACACCTTC; V gene: TRBV7-9; D gene: .; J gene: TRBJ1-2; clone size: .
CDR3 protein: CASTRRTGNYGYTF; CDR3 DNA: TGTGCCAGCACCAGAAGGACAGGAAACTATGGCTACACCTTC; V gene: TRBV6-1; D gene: TRBD1; J gene: TRBJ1-2; clone size: .
CDR3 protein: CASSSLRDSRLF; CDR3 DNA: TGTGCCAGCAGCTCCCTACGGGACTCGCGACTTTTC; V gene: TRBV7-2; D gene: .; J gene: TRBJ2-6; clone size: .
CDR3 protein: CASSEIAHTGELFF; CDR3 DNA: TGTGCCAGCAGTGAGATAGCCCACACCGGGGAGCTGTTTTTT; V gene: TRBV25-1; D gene: .; J gene: TRBJ2-2; clone size: .
CDR3 protein: CASSLGGQGNYGYTF; CDR3 DNA: TGTGCCAGCAGCTTAGGTGGACAGGGAAACTATGGCTACACCTTC; V gene: TRBV7-9; D gene: TRBD1; J gene: TRBJ1-2; clone size: .
CDR3 protein: CASSSPGGVSYEQYF; CDR3 DNA: TGTGCCAGCAGTTCCCCCGGTGGTGTTTCCTACGAGCAGTACTTC; V gene: TRBV28; D gene: .; J gene: TRBJ2-7; clone size: .
CDR3 protein: CASSGTGGVYGYTF; CDR3 DNA: TGTGCCAGCAGCGGGACAGGGGGAGTCTATGGCTACACCTTC; V gene: TRBV9; D gene: TRBD1; J gene: TRBJ1-2; clone size: .
CDR3 protein: CASSETSSNYGYTF; CDR3 DNA: TGTGCCAGCAGTGAAACATCCTCGAACTATGGCTACACCTTC; V gene: TRBV25-1; D gene: .; J gene: TRBJ1-2; clone size: .
CDR3 protein: CASSLNRDRGHGYTF; CDR3 DNA: TGTGCCAGTAGTCTGAACCGGGACAGGGGCCATGGCTACACCTTC; V gene: TRBV19; D gene: TRBD1; J gene: TRBJ1-2; clone size: .
CDR3 protein: CASSYGQGEETYEQYF; CDR3 DNA: TGTGCCAGCAGTTACGGACAGGGGGAAGAAACCTACGAGCAGTACTTC; V gene: TRBV6-6; D gene: TRBD1; J gene: TRBJ2-7; clone size: once
CDR3 protein: CASSGQGNTGELFF; CDR3 DNA: TGTGCCAGTTCCGGACAGGGAAACACCGGGGAGCTGTTTTTT; V gene: TRBV7-7; D gene: TRBD1; J gene: TRBJ2-2; clone size: few
CDR3 protein: CASGRWNTEAFF; CDR3 DNA: TGTGCCAGCGGCAGGTGGAACACTGAAGCTTTCTTT; V gene: TRBV28; D gene: .; J gene: TRBJ1-1; clone size: .
CDR3 protein: CASSQFSGHSNYGYTF; CDR3 DNA: TGCGCCAGCAGCCAATTTAGCGGACACTCTAACTATGGCTACACCTTC; V gene: TRBV4-3; D gene: .; J gene: TRBJ1-2; clone size: .
CDR3 protein: CASSLSGGVPNIQYF; CDR3 DNA: TGTGCCAGCAGTTTAAGCGGGGGGGTCCCAAACATTCAGTACTTC; V gene: TRBV27; D gene: TRBD2; J gene: TRBJ2-4; clone size: .
CDR3 protein: CASSHTRRRDF; CDR3 DNA: TGCGCCAGCAGCCACACTCGACGGCGGGACTTC; V gene: TRBV4-1; D gene: .; J gene: TRBJ2-7; clone size: .
CDR3 protein: CASSAGVWGQPQHF; CDR3 DNA: TGTGCCAGCAGTGCAGGGGTTTGGGGGCAGCCCCAGCATTTT; V gene: TRBV2; D gene: .; J gene: TRBJ1-5; clone size: .